This T cell receptor beta chain was captured by sequencing in a study of blood T cells in healthy people across ages. This clonotype was picked up a small number of times. Germline values: CDR1 SGDLS, CDR2 YYNGEE. V dropped 4 bases and J dropped 4; count of bases not matched to a gene: 7. The CDR3 loop spans 15 amino acids. The draw of peripheral blood yielded ten milliliters from each donor. Combining a sample-barcoded 5' primer with a J-beta primer mix, a second PCR ran for roughly 7 to 11 cycles. Every molecule of cDNA carried a tag from a template-switch adaptor with 12 random nucleotides. Any given sample supplied a minimum of 2.5 million CDR3-containing paired-end reads. Using its own MiXCR run on the 5' RACE reads, TCRdb lists one record per CDR3 protein. The repertoire holds around 620,000 distinct CDR3 sequences, with 27% as singletons.

This chain uses TRBV9 with TRBJ1-4; 7 nucleotides agree with TRBD1. This receptor was obtained from a woman between 65 and 79 years old in good health. Sequencing used blood. The CDR3 reads CASSKRQGLNEKLFF. The CDR3 DNA follows: TGTGCCAGCAGCAAAAGACAGGGCCTTAATGAAAAACTGTTTTTT.